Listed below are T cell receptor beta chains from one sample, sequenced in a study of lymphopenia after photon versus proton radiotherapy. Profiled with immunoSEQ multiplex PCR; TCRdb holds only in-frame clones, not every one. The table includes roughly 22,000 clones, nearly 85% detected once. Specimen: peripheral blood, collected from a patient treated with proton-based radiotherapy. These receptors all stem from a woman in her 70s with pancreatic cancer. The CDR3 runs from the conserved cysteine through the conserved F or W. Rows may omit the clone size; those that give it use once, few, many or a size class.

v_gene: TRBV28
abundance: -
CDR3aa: CASSYPLAAPGAEAFF

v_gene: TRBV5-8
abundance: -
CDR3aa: CASSIHWGNEKLFF

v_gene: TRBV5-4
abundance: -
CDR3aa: CASSMGRTGREQYF

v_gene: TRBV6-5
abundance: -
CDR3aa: CATVDYLYNEQFF

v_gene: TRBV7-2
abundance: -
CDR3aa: CASSPSDGGYTF

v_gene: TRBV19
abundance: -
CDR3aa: CASSSTGTSARTDTQYF

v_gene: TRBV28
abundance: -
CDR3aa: CASSPQADSNQPQHF

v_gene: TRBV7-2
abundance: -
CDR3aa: CASNRRGEGEQFF

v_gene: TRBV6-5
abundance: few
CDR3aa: CASSYPVGGELFF

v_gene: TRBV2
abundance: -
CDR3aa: CASSAGGTPYEQYF

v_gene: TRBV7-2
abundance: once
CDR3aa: CASSPYRNTEAFF

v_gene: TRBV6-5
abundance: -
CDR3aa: CASNEIGQSSYEQYF

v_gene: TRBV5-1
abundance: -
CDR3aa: CASSSAGTSQETQYF

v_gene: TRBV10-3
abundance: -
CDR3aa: CAISKLAGSSYEQYF

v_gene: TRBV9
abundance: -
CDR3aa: CASSPRGQNTEAFF

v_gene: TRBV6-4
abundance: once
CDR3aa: CASRPTGTSNTGELFF

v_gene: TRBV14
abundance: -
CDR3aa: CASSQDAGLAGIDTQYF

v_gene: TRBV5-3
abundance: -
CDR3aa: CARSFDFRPRSYGYTF

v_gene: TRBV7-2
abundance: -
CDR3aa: CARSWGTQETQYF

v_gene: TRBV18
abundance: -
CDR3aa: CASSPTGVLSIRAQYF

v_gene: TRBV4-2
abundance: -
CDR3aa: CASSKLAGSMVTGELFF

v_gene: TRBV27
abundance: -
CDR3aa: CASSQTGGYNQPQHF

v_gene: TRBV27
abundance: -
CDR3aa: CASSLFGGRRSGDTQYF

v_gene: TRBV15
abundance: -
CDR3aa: CATSRDYLAGRAGNEQFF

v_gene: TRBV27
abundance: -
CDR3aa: CASGKGGTYNEQFF

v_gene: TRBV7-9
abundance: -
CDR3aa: CASSSKERTEAFF

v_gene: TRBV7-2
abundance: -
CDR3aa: CASTDSRGSGANVLTF

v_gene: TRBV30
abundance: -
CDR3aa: CAWSGRTYGYTF

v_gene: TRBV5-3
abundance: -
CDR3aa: CARSLGGCSGNTIYF

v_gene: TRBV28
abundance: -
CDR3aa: CASSLIAGAPYEQYF

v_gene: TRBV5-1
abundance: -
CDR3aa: CASRATWNTGELFF

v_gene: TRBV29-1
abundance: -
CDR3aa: CSVGSVTGNTIYF

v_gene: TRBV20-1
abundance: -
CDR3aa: CSALSFGYTF

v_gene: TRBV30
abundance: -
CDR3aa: CAWTSQTGVDGYTF

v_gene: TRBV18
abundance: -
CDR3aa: CASSPIGGMNTEAFF

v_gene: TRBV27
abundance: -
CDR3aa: CASSLKRPSTDTQYF

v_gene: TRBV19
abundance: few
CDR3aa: CASTRDSGLTGELFF

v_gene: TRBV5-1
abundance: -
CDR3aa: CASSLAPQGAGQPQHF

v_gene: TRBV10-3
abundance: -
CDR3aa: CAISALGQGAISGNTIYF

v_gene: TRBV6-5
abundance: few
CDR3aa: CASRAGYGYTF

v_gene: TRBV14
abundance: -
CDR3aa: CASNTGPGSDTQYF

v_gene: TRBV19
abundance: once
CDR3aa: CASSINSYNEQFF

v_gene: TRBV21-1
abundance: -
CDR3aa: CASSVYVLQIRTEAFF

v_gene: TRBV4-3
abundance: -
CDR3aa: CASSQDRDSLGQDIQYF

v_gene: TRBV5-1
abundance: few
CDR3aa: CASRRDARSGELFF

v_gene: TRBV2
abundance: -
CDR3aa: CASSRSGGLLHEQYF

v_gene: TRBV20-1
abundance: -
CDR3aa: CSQTYGETQYF

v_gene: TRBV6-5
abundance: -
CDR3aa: CASSPAGGAFF

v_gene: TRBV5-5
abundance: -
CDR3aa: CASSWGDRGRRGETQYF

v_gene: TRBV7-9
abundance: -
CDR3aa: CASSSGEKQPQHF

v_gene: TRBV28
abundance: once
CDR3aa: CASSLADRGHEYF